The 22 T cell receptor beta chains reported below all come from one sample, sequenced in a study of T-cell memory formation after mild COVID-19. A single record per CDR3 protein comes from TCRdb applying MiXCR to the 5' RACE reads. The sample has roughly 450,000 distinct CDR3 sequences; approximately 18% are singletons. The sequenced sample was PBMCs or a T cell subset sorted from them (not recorded which). The receptors stem from an adult woman who had mild COVID-19 (a few samples of this study predate the infection). Cell type and time point are not known.

This clonotype was seen more than once but under ten times. This chain joins TRBV7-7 and TRBJ2-5, with a weak D call TRBD1 (6 bases). This CDR3 has 14 residues. From germline, CDR1 is SSHAT and CDR2 FNYEAQ (reference sequence). V dropped 5 bases and J dropped 1 base, with 11 bases sitting between them. As DNA, the CDR3 is TGTGCCAGCAGCCGCACAGGGCGCCAAGAGACCCAGTACTTC. It specifies CASSRTGRQETQYF. Together with reference TRBV7-7 and TRBJ2-5, the CDR3 gives the full variable domain: GAGVSQSPRYKVTKRGQDVTLRCDPISSHATLYWYQQALGQGPEFLTYFNYEAQPDKSGLPSDRFSAERPEGSISTLTIQRTEQRDSAMYRCASSRTGRQETQYFGPGTRLLVL.

The chain links TRBV7-8 to TRBJ2-5; no clear D gene. Trimming cost V 5 bases and J 5 bases, with 6 bases left between them. The CDR3 extends over 11 amino acids. CDR1 SGHVS and CDR2 FQNEAQ come from the germline V gene. Here the CDR3 reads CASSRWETQYF. The DNA for the CDR3 is TGTGCCAGCAGCCGGTGGGAGACCCAGTACTTC. The full variable domain, completed using reference TRBV7-8 and TRBJ2-5, is GAGVSQSPRYKVAKRGQDVALRCDPISGHVSLFWYQQALGQGPEFLTYFQNEAQLDKSGLPSDRFFAERPEGSVSTLKIQRTQQEDSAVYLCASSRWETQYFGPGTRLLVL.

J is TRBJ2-7 and V is TRBV11-3; TRBD2 matches at 14 bases. This CDR3 region has 17 residues. Trimming at V came to 3 bases and at J to 6 bases, leaving 10 bases not matched to a gene. Looked up from germline, CDR1 is SGHNT and CDR2 is YENEEA. The CDR3 spells CASSFSLGTSGSPEQYF. The CDR3 coding sequence is TGTGCCAGCAGCTTTTCCTTAGGGACTAGCGGGAGCCCCGAGCAGTACTTC.

This clonotype has more than one count but fewer than ten. The rearrangement uses TRBV5-1 and TRBJ1-5; D may be TRBD1 (5 bases). CDR3 length equals 16 residues. The germline gives CDR1 SGHRS, CDR2 YFSETQ. Between the trimmed V and J ends, which lost 4 bases and 0 bases, there was a span of 14 bases. CDR3 sequence: CASSPGWGDSNQPQHF. DNA for the CDR3: TGCGCCAGCAGCCCCGGGTGGGGGGATAGCAATCAGCCCCAGCATTTT.

This clonotype was seen at least ten times. The genes are TRBV7-9 and TRBJ2-3; no firm D call. The CDR3 totals 11 residues. The V and J ends lost 3 bases and 9 bases respectively, with 7 bases between them. The V gene's germline CDR1 is SEHNR and CDR2 FQNEAQ (reference sequence). CDR3 coding DNA: TGTGCCAGCAGCTTTGCGGTAACGCAGTATTTT. As protein: CASSFAVTQYF.

The CDR3 sequence: CASSPSLGASTLLPSTDTQYF. DNA of the CDR3: TGTGCCAGCAGCCCCTCCTTGGGAGCGTCGACACTCCTTCCTAGCACAGATACGCAGTATTTT. This rearrangement joins TRBV9 to TRBJ2-3; D might be TRBD2 (5 bases). Between the trimmed V and J ends, which lost 4 bases and 0 bases, there was a span of 30 bases. The CDR3 contains 21 residues. From germline, CDR1 is SGDLS and CDR2 YYNGEE.

V and J are TRBV5-1 and TRBJ1-4; TRBD1 agrees at 9 bases. V was clipped by 7 bases and J by 8 bases; unmatched bases: 9. CDR1 is SGHRS and CDR2 is YFSETQ in the germline V gene. This CDR3 contains 14 residues. CDR3 amino acids: CASSEQGAREKLFF. CDR3 DNA: TGCGCCAGCTCGGAACAGGGGGCGCGGGAAAAACTGTTTTTT.

This clonotype was found a few times. The V and J genes are TRBV5-1 and TRBJ2-5; D unclear. Trimming shortened V by 1 base and J by 7 bases, and 8 bases separated the two germline ends. CDR1 and CDR2 (germline): SGHRS, YFSETQ. The CDR3 contains 12 residues. The CDR3 nucleotides are TGCGCCAGCAGCTTGAGCTGGGGGACCCAGTACTTC. Translating gives CASSLSWGTQYF.

This clonotype has a single count. V and J are TRBV20-1 and TRBJ2-3, with 11 nucleotides matching TRBD2. The germline gives CDR1 DFQATT, CDR2 SNEGSKA (reference sequence). V was pared by 4 bases and J by 2 bases, with 11 bases of the junction left unmatched. The CDR3 is made up of 17 amino acids. CDR3 bases: TGCAGTGCTACAACCTCTAGCGGGGGGTTTTTCACAGATACGCAGTATTTT. This sequence encodes CSATTSSGGFFTDTQYF.

V is TRBV7-9 and J is TRBJ1-2; possibly TRBD1 for D (6 bases). Germline CDR1 reads SEHNR; CDR2 reads FQNEAQ (reference sequence). The CDR3 length is 13 residues. The V end was cut by 6 bases, the J end by 9 bases, with 17 bases between. The CDR3 nucleotides are TGTGCCAGCAGTCCCTCAGGGGAGAGACGCTACACCTTC. Translation gives CASSPSGERRYTF.

This clonotype was detected only a few times. This chain uses TRBV5-1 with TRBJ2-5; either TRBD1 or TRBD2 may fit D (6 bases each). Germline assignment: CDR1 SGHRS and CDR2 YFSETQ. V lost 7 bases to trimming and J lost 4 bases, with 17 bases between them. CDR3 length: 14 residues. CDR3 sequence (DNA): TGCGCCAGCGGGCCAGGAGGGGGGTTAGAGACCCAGTACTTC. Translating gives CASGPGGGLETQYF.

A few counts support this clonotype. The chain couples TRBV20-1 to TRBJ2-2, with D uncertain. CDR3 size: 18 residues. CDR1 is DFQATT and CDR2 is SNEGSKA in the germline V gene (reference sequence). V lost 0 bases and J lost 5, with 22 bases in between. The CDR3: CSARDKLSPRALTGELFF. The CDR3 nucleotides read TGCAGTGCTAGAGATAAGCTATCCCCTCGAGCATTAACCGGGGAGCTGTTTTTT.

This clonotype was seen a handful of times. Here the CDR3 DNA reads TGCGCCAGCAGCTTGAGGACAGGGGCGACGTACGAGCAGTACTTC. Its translation is CASSLRTGATYEQYF. The chain carries TRBV5-1 and TRBJ2-7, with 9 bases fitting TRBD1. Trimming at V came to 1 base and at J to 4 bases, leaving 6 bases not matched to a gene. The germline V gene encodes CDR1 SGHRS and CDR2 YFSETQ. CDR3 length equals 15 residues.

This clonotype was counted a few times. The genes are TRBV6-6 and TRBJ1-2; no clear D gene. Trimming cost V 5 bases and J 6 bases, with 10 bases left between them. The germline gives CDR1 MNHNY, CDR2 SVGAGI (reference sequence). The length of the CDR3 is 12 residues. Written as DNA, the CDR3 is TGTGCCAGCAGTCGTGGCGAGGATGGCTACACCTTC. Translated: CASSRGEDGYTF.

V and J are TRBV3-1 and TRBJ2-7; D uncertain. Germline assignment: CDR1 LGHDT and CDR2 YNNKEL (reference sequence). The CDR3 sequence is 14 residues long. V lost 4 bases and J lost 1, with 11 bases in between. CDR3: CASSPVYSSYEQYF. CDR3 DNA: TGTGCCAGCAGCCCCGTATATTCATCCTACGAGCAGTACTTC.

The chain recombines TRBV3-1 with TRBJ2-3; 9 nucleotides align to TRBD2. J was trimmed by 4 bases and V by 4 bases; bases with no gene match: 3. Germline V gene data show CDR1 as LGHDT and CDR2 as YNNKEL (reference sequence). This CDR3 contains 14 residues. The CDR3 coding sequence is TGTGCCAGCAGCCTGACTAGCGGTTCAGATACGCAGTATTTT. Translation gives CASSLTSGSDTQYF.

The chain uses TRBV20-1 and TRBJ2-5, with 8 bases identical to TRBD2. The CDR3 extends over 13 amino acids. The V gene's germline CDR1 is DFQATT and CDR2 SNEGSKA (reference sequence). V lost 1 base, J lost 5 bases, and 3 bases stayed unmatched. The CDR3 sequence: CSARVAGWETQYF. CDR3 sequence (DNA): TGCAGTGCTAGAGTAGCGGGGTGGGAGACCCAGTACTTC.

There are a few counts of this clonotype. This chain uses TRBV2 with TRBJ2-7; 8 bases match TRBD2. The length of the CDR3 is 16 residues. Trimming cost V 5 bases and J 8 bases; bases outside gene matches: 17. Germline CDR1 reads SNHLY; CDR2 reads FYNNEI. As DNA, the CDR3 is TGTGCCAGCAGTCGGCTCGCCAGCGGGGGCCCTACGAAGCAGTACTTC. This codes for CASSRLASGGPTKQYF.

This clonotype has ten or more counts. The chain uses TRBV7-3 and TRBJ2-2, with 8 nucleotides matching TRBD2. Per the germline V gene, CDR1 is SGHTA and CDR2 is FQGTGA. The CDR3 sequence is 17 residues long. Trimming cost V 5 bases and J 7 bases; bases outside gene matches: 15. This CDR3 is CASSVLAGSEHGGELFF. In nucleotides, the CDR3 is TGTGCCAGCAGCGTCCTAGCGGGTTCCGAACACGGCGGGGAGCTGTTTTTT.

V and J are TRBV6-6 and TRBJ1-1; D is possibly TRBD1 (5 bases). Germline V gives CDR1 MNHNY, CDR2 SVGAGI (reference sequence). This CDR3 spans 14 amino acids. The V end was cut by 6 bases, the J end by 1 base, with 12 bases between. The DNA for the CDR3 is TGTGCCAGCAGCGATGACAGTTGGAACACTGAAGCTTTCTTT. Protein: CASSDDSWNTEAFF.

The CDR3 coding sequence is TGTGCCAGCAGTTTAGTAGGGGCCCAGTACTTC. Encoded protein: CASSLVGAQYF. This chain links TRBV12-3 or TRBV12-4 with TRBJ2-5, with a weak D call TRBD1 (5 bases). The germline V and J ends were trimmed by 1 base and 9 bases, with 6 bases remaining between them. CDR3 length equals 11 residues.

The V gene is TRBV7-8, the J gene TRBJ2-5; a weak D match, TRBD2 (6 bases). Germline V gene data show CDR1 as SGHVS and CDR2 as FQNEAQ. The ends were cut back, 5 bases at V and 3 bases at J, with 19 bases in the middle. The CDR3 is made up of 16 amino acids. The CDR3 protein is CASSPIIGRTKETQYF. CDR3 sequence (DNA): TGTGCCAGCAGCCCTATTATCGGGAGAACGAAAGAGACCCAGTACTTC. Full variable domain (missing parts from reference TRBV7-8 and TRBJ2-5): GAGVSQSPRYKVAKRGQDVALRCDPISGHVSLFWYQQALGQGPEFLTYFQNEAQLDKSGLPSDRFFAERPEGSVSTLKIQRTQQEDSAVYLCASSPIIGRTKETQYFGPGTRLLVL.